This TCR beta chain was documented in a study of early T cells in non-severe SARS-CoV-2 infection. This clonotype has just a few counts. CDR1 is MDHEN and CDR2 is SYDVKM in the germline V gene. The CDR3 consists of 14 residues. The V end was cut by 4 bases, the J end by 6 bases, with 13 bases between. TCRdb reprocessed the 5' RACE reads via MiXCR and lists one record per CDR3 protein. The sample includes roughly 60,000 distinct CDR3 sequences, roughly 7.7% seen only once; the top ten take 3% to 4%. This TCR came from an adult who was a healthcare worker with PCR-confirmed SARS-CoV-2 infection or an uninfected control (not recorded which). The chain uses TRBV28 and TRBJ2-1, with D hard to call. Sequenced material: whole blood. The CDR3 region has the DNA TGTGCCAGCAGTTCCTCGATCCTCGGCAATGAGCAGTTCTTC. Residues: CASSSSILGNEQFF. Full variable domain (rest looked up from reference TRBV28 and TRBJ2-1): DVKVTQSSRYLVKRTGEKVFLECVQDMDHENMFWYRQDPGLGLRLIYFSYDVKMKEKGDIPEGYSVSREKKERFSLILESASTNQTSMYLCASSSSILGNEQFFGPGTRLTVL.